The clone carrying this T cell receptor beta chain was picked up many times. As yet, its antigen is unknown. The data are from a study of CD8 T cells in ankylosing spondylitis. Study-level findings and limits: Past research had described some motif variants in reactive arthritis synovial fluid and blood. Reportedly, matched ankylosing spondylitis synovial fluid was significantly enriched for disease-linked clones. As for the disease-linked clones, they showed a CD8+ phenotype and occurred at relatively low frequencies in peripheral blood.

The authors made TCR beta libraries by quantitative 5'-RACE with molecular barcodes. In TCRdb, the 5' RACE reads were re-called with MiXCR into one record per CDR3 protein. Counted here are about 130,000 distinct CDR3 sequences, roughly 8.8% occurring once; the ten biggest clones make up 3.3%. Material for sequencing was blood, either unsorted or a sorted T cell fraction (not recorded which). The TCR comes from a male donor with ankylosing spondylitis or in good health (not recorded which).

The DNA for the CDR3 is TGTGCCAGCAGCTCATTTTTAGGAACTAACTATGGCTACACCTTC. Translating it yields CASSSFLGTNYGYTF. The J gene is TRBJ1-2, the V gene TRBV7-2; D is unclear. Germline lookup yields CDR1 SGHTA and CDR2 FQGNSA. This CDR3 spans 15 amino acids. V lost 4 bases and J lost 0, with 12 bases in between.